This T cell receptor (beta chain) appears in the sequencing data of a study of monozygotic twins with inflammatory bowel disease. Remarks on this clonotype: Its cognate antigen is unknown.

For each CDR3 protein, TCRdb gives one entry from its re-call of the 5' RACE reads, without DNA. The sample holds about 440,000 distinct CDR3 sequences. Regarding the study as a whole: Added variability in patient repertoires may stem from differing immunosuppressive treatments. Sharing of clonotypes with others was lower in IBD patients than in healthy twins, and this was especially so with disease activity.

CDR3 length equals 11 residues. Germline V CDR1 and CDR2: MNHEY, SVGAGI. Unfractionated whole blood yielded total RNA, and T cells were not sorted. The clonotype was recovered from a human donor with ulcerative colitis or Crohn's disease, or a healthy co-twin of an affected twin (not recorded which). Source material: blood. This chain connects TRBV6-5 to TRBJ2-2; the TRBD2 assignment by TCRdb is unverifiable without DNA. The CDR3 loop is CASVEGGELFF.